These T cell receptor beta chains were read from a single sample in a study of blood T cell repertoires in COVID-19. Profiling relied on immunoSEQ multiplex PCR, and the TCRdb table lists in-frame clones only, not all of them. The repertoire holds about 100,000 clones, 70% to 90% seen once, with about 5% in the top ten. The specimen sequenced was peripheral blood. These receptors came from a human donor in a cohort sampled during active COVID-19. CDR3s include the opening cysteine and the closing phenylalanine or tryptophan. The order of the fields is clone size, J gene, V gene, D gene, CDR3 DNA, CDR3 protein. A D gene is named only where the DNA matches it firmly. A clone size is listed for some rows: how often the clone was seen (once, few, many), or a class if it is expanded.

size: .
J: TRBJ2-5
V: TRBV29-1
D: .
DNA: TGCAGCGTGGCTGATCGGGGAGAGACCCAGTACTTC
CDR3: CSVADRGETQYF

size: .
J: TRBJ1-5
V: TRBV4-1
D: TRBD1
DNA: TGCGCCAGCAGCCAAGTAGGCAGGGGGCTCAATCAGCCCCAGCATTTT
CDR3: CASSQVGRGLNQPQHF

size: .
J: TRBJ2-3
V: TRBV27
D: TRBD2
DNA: TGTGCCAGCAGTCCCAGGCCGGGGACTAGCGGGAGGGCAGATACGCAGTATTTT
CDR3: CASSPRPGTSGRADTQYF

size: .
J: TRBJ1-2
V: TRBV24-1
D: .
DNA: TGTGCCACCAGTGATTTGCCCGGTGGCTACACCTTC
CDR3: CATSDLPGGYTF

size: .
J: TRBJ1-4
V: TRBV9
D: .
DNA: TGTGCCAGCAGCACCCGTGGGGGCTTTGGGGGAGCCATTAATGAAAAACTGTTTTTT
CDR3: CASSTRGGFGGAINEKLFF

size: .
J: TRBJ1-1
V: TRBV15
D: TRBD1
DNA: TGTGCCACCAGCCGGGACAGCAAGACGAACACTGAAGCTTTCTTT
CDR3: CATSRDSKTNTEAFF

size: .
J: TRBJ2-7
V: TRBV6-6
D: TRBD1
DNA: TGTGCCAGCAGTTATGAACCTGCGCAGGGGGCCTACGAGCAGTACTTC
CDR3: CASSYEPAQGAYEQYF

size: .
J: TRBJ2-7
V: TRBV7-9
D: TRBD1
DNA: TGTGCCAGCAGGCAGGGGGCCAGCTCCTACGAGCAGTACTTC
CDR3: CASRQGASSYEQYF

size: .
J: TRBJ2-1
V: TRBV11-3
D: .
DNA: TGTGCCAGCAGCCCCCCCTCGAGCTCCTACAATGAGCAGTTCTTC
CDR3: CASSPPSSSYNEQFF

size: .
J: TRBJ2-1
V: TRBV5-6
D: TRBD2
DNA: TGTGCCAGCAGCTCGGGACTAGCGGGAGTAGTCTACAATGAGCAGTTCTTC
CDR3: CASSSGLAGVVYNEQFF

size: .
J: TRBJ1-2
V: TRBV4-2
D: .
DNA: TGTGCCAGCAGCCAAGTTGCAGTCAACTATGGCTACACCTTC
CDR3: CASSQVAVNYGYTF

size: once
J: TRBJ1-6
V: TRBV19
D: .
DNA: TGTGCCAGTAGTCGAATGGGGAGAGGGTCACCCCTCCACTTT
CDR3: CASSRMGRGSPLHF

size: few
J: TRBJ2-7
V: TRBV6-6
D: TRBD2
DNA: TGTGCCAGCAGTTACTCAGCTAGCGGGGGCTCCTACGAGCAGTACTTC
CDR3: CASSYSASGGSYEQYF

size: .
J: TRBJ1-1
V: TRBV19
D: .
DNA: TGTGCCAGTAGGGAGGGGCAAGACACTGAAGCTTTCTTT
CDR3: CASREGQDTEAFF

size: once
J: TRBJ1-4
V: TRBV7-9
D: .
DNA: TGTGCCAGCAGCTCTCCCAGACAGGAGACAGGAAAACTGTTTTTT
CDR3: CASSSPRQETGKLFF

size: .
J: TRBJ2-6
V: TRBV5-6
D: .
DNA: TGTGCCAGCAGCTTGGAAGGGGTCGGGGCCAACGTCCTGACTTTC
CDR3: CASSLEGVGANVLTF

size: few
J: TRBJ1-5
V: TRBV5-1
D: .
DNA: TGCGCCAGCAGCCCGGAGGGTCAGCCCCAGCATTTT
CDR3: CASSPEGQPQHF

size: .
J: TRBJ2-3
V: TRBV24-1
D: .
DNA: TGTGCCACCAGTGACAGGCTGGGGGGAGATACGCAGTATTTT
CDR3: CATSDRLGGDTQYF

size: once
J: TRBJ1-3
V: TRBV19
D: .
DNA: TGTGCCAGTAGCCCCAGGGGACGGAAAAGCTCTGGAAACACCATATATTTT
CDR3: CASSPRGRKSSGNTIYF

size: .
J: TRBJ1-2
V: TRBV28
D: .
DNA: TGTGCCAGCAGCGTACGGGACTATGGCTACACCTTC
CDR3: CASSVRDYGYTF

size: .
J: TRBJ2-1
V: TRBV6-5
D: TRBD2
DNA: TGTGCCAGCAAGCGGGAAGGGCACAATGAGCAGTTCTTC
CDR3: CASKREGHNEQFF

size: .
J: TRBJ1-1
V: TRBV4-1
D: TRBD1
DNA: TGCGCCAGCAGCCACGTACCGGGACAGCTTATAAACACTGAAGCTTTCTTT
CDR3: CASSHVPGQLINTEAFF

size: .
J: TRBJ2-5
V: TRBV7-2
D: .
DNA: TGTGCCAGCAGCTTAGGCAGCGGATTAGAGACCCAGTACTTC
CDR3: CASSLGSGLETQYF

size: once
J: TRBJ1-4
V: TRBV9
D: TRBD1
DNA: TGTGCCAGCAGGAGGGGAGCAGGGACAGGGCGAGAAAAACTGTTTTTT
CDR3: CASRRGAGTGREKLFF

size: .
J: TRBJ2-5
V: TRBV29-1
D: TRBD2
DNA: TGCAACGTTGGCCCGACTAGCGGGGAGACCCAGTACTTC
CDR3: CNVGPTSGETQYF

size: .
J: TRBJ2-5
V: TRBV24-1
D: TRBD2
DNA: TGTGCCACCGGCCAAGCGGGAGTGGAGACCCAGTACTTC
CDR3: CATGQAGVETQYF

size: .
J: TRBJ2-5
V: TRBV5-4
D: TRBD1
DNA: TGTGCCAGCAGCTTATGGCAGGGGGCGCGAGAGACCCAGTACTTC
CDR3: CASSLWQGARETQYF

size: .
J: TRBJ2-2
V: TRBV27
D: .
DNA: TGTGCCAGCAGTACATACAGGGGGGGATTCAACACCGGGGAGCTGTTTTTT
CDR3: CASSTYRGGFNTGELFF

size: .
J: TRBJ2-1
V: TRBV19
D: TRBD1
DNA: TGTGCCAGTAGTACCTCCCGGACAGGGGAGGGCCCCTACAATGAGCAGTTCTTC
CDR3: CASSTSRTGEGPYNEQFF

size: .
J: TRBJ2-3
V: TRBV10-1
D: .
DNA: TGCGCCAGCAGTGGAAGGACAGTTTTAACAGATACGCAGTATTTT
CDR3: CASSGRTVLTDTQYF

size: .
J: TRBJ2-5
V: TRBV18
D: TRBD2
DNA: TGTGCCAGCTCACCACGAGCGGTAGCGGGGCAAGAGACCCAGTACTTC
CDR3: CASSPRAVAGQETQYF

size: .
J: TRBJ2-1
V: TRBV19
D: TRBD1
DNA: TGTGCCAGTAGTCTAACCACAGGGGCTAGTTACAATGAGCAGTTCTTC
CDR3: CASSLTTGASYNEQFF

size: .
J: TRBJ2-3
V: TRBV6-4
D: TRBD2
DNA: TGTGCCAGCTCCGGGACTAGCGGGACAGATACGCAGTATTTT
CDR3: CASSGTSGTDTQYF

size: .
J: TRBJ2-4
V: TRBV7-9
D: .
DNA: TGTGCCAGCAGCTTGGGGCAGGGAATAACCAAAAACATTCAGTACTTC
CDR3: CASSLGQGITKNIQYF

size: .
J: TRBJ2-5
V: TRBV28
D: .
DNA: TGTGCCAGCGGAACAGGGATTCCAGAGACCCAGTACTTC
CDR3: CASGTGIPETQYF

size: .
J: TRBJ2-2
V: TRBV19
D: .
DNA: TGTGCCAGTAGTCCAGGGGTCGGGGAGCTGTTTTTT
CDR3: CASSPGVGELFF

size: .
J: TRBJ1-3
V: TRBV5-1
D: .
DNA: TGCGCCAGCAGCCCAAAGACCGGCGGCTCTGGAAACACCATATATTTT
CDR3: CASSPKTGGSGNTIYF

size: .
J: TRBJ2-5
V: TRBV11-2
D: TRBD2
DNA: TGTGCCAGCAGCCGCATAGCGGGGTACCAAGAGACCCAGTACTTC
CDR3: CASSRIAGYQETQYF

size: once
J: TRBJ2-7
V: TRBV7-2
D: TRBD2
DNA: TGTGCCAGCAGCTTACAAGGACTAGCGGGACTACACGAGCAGTACTTC
CDR3: CASSLQGLAGLHEQYF

size: .
J: TRBJ2-2
V: TRBV6-4
D: TRBD1
DNA: TGTGCCAGCGGCCGAACAGGGGGCAAGGGCGGGGAGCTGTTTTTT
CDR3: CASGRTGGKGGELFF

size: .
J: TRBJ2-1
V: TRBV4-2
D: TRBD2
DNA: TGTGCCAGCAGTCAAGACTCTAGCGGGAGGGCTCGGGGTGAGCAGTTCTTC
CDR3: CASSQDSSGRARGEQFF

size: .
J: TRBJ1-5
V: TRBV20-1
D: TRBD1
DNA: TGCAGTGCTAGTGGACAGGGGTACAATCAGCCCCAGCATTTT
CDR3: CSASGQGYNQPQHF

size: .
J: TRBJ2-1
V: TRBV4-3
D: .
DNA: TGCGCCAGCAGCCAAGACCTCAACCGGGATGAGCAGTTCTTC
CDR3: CASSQDLNRDEQFF

size: .
J: TRBJ1-1
V: TRBV12-3/TRBV12-4
D: .
DNA: TGTGCCAGCAGTTTCGGGTACACTGAAGCTTTCTTT
CDR3: CASSFGYTEAFF

size: .
J: TRBJ2-7
V: TRBV30
D: .
DNA: TGTGCCTGGAGTGGGACCGGGACTTCGAGCGAGCAGTACTTC
CDR3: CAWSGTGTSSEQYF

size: .
J: TRBJ2-7
V: TRBV18
D: TRBD1
DNA: TGTGCCAGCTCACCGGCGGGGACAGGGGGCTACGAGCAGTACTTC
CDR3: CASSPAGTGGYEQYF

size: .
J: TRBJ1-3
V: TRBV7-9
D: .
DNA: TGTGCCAGCAGCTTCGGCGAGACAAGCTCTGGAAACACCATATATTTT
CDR3: CASSFGETSSGNTIYF

size: once
J: TRBJ1-2
V: TRBV4-2
D: .
DNA: TGTGCCAGCAGCCAAGAGGGCCTGACAGCCTATGGCTACACCTTC
CDR3: CASSQEGLTAYGYTF

size: .
J: TRBJ2-5
V: TRBV7-3
D: TRBD1
DNA: TGTGCCAGCAGTACAGGGGTTCGGGAGACCCAGTACTTC
CDR3: CASSTGVRETQYF

size: few
J: TRBJ2-7
V: TRBV4-2
D: .
DNA: TGTGCCAGCAGCCCAGATGAGGGCAGCTACGAGCAGTACTTC
CDR3: CASSPDEGSYEQYF

size: .
J: TRBJ2-1
V: TRBV9
D: TRBD1
DNA: TGTGCCAGCAGCGCAGGGGACAGGGGGGACAATGAGCAGTTCTTC
CDR3: CASSAGDRGDNEQFF

size: .
J: TRBJ2-5
V: TRBV7-9
D: .
DNA: TGTGCCAGCAGCTTAAAAGTACAGTACCAAGAGACCCAGTACTTC
CDR3: CASSLKVQYQETQYF

size: .
J: TRBJ1-5
V: TRBV2
D: TRBD1
DNA: TGTGCCAGCACCCAATTCACAGGGGCTCAGCCCCAGCATTTT
CDR3: CASTQFTGAQPQHF

size: once
J: TRBJ2-5
V: TRBV30
D: .
DNA: TGTGCCTGGAGTGTACGAACTCCAGAGACCCAGTACTTC
CDR3: CAWSVRTPETQYF